This TCR beta chain was documented in a study of blood T cell repertoires in COVID-19. At the level of the study: T cells, B-cell-depleted T cells, or PBMCs supplied cDNA or gDNA.

In the original workflow: From reference gene primer amplification, estimates of nucleated cell counts were derived. Produced via immunoSEQ multiplex PCR; TCRdb's table is partial and in-frame only. D and trimming come from the DNA, and the V and J calls and clone size come from that table. This table has 90,000 to 150,000 clones, about 85% appearing once. CDR3 length equals 15 residues. Germline V gives CDR1 SGHRS, CDR2 YFSETQ. V gave up 0 bases and J gave up 4 bases; unmatched junction bases: 4. The chain uses TRBV5-1 and TRBJ1-5; 7 nucleotides line up with TRBD1. The sequenced sample consisted of peripheral blood. This clonotype originated in a man aged 60 to 75 with acute or convalescent COVID-19. CDR3 coding DNA: TGCGCCAGCAGCTTGGGGGGACAGACAAATCAGCCCCAGCATTTT. This translates into CASSLGGQTNQPQHF.